The clone carrying this T cell receptor beta chain was seen a handful of times. Its antigen remains unidentified. This entry belongs to a study of T-cell memory formation after mild COVID-19. Whole-study results and caveats: Memory cells collected pre-infection included some clones that later responded, suggesting cross-reactive memory joined. Second-wave clones that peaked on day 37 lacked confirmed SARS-CoV-2 specificity.

The CDR3 is 14 amino acids. V lost 1 base and J lost 6; bases outside the gene matches: 3. The V gene's germline CDR1 is SGHTA and CDR2 FQGNSA. TCRdb independently ran MiXCR on the 5' RACE reads; one entry per CDR3 protein. The data show some 40,000 distinct CDR3 sequences, with 7.3% seen just once and about 1.4% held by the top ten. V usage is TRBV7-2 and J usage is TRBJ2-3, with TRBD2 identical over 8 bases. Sequenced material: PBMCs or a T cell subset sorted from them (not recorded which). This clonotype was sampled from a man aged 18 to 30 who had mild COVID-19 (a few samples of this study predate the infection). Cell type and time point are not known. DNA of the CDR3: TGTGCCAGCAGCTTAGGGACTAGCAGGGATACGCAGTATTTT. Protein sequence: CASSLGTSRDTQYF.